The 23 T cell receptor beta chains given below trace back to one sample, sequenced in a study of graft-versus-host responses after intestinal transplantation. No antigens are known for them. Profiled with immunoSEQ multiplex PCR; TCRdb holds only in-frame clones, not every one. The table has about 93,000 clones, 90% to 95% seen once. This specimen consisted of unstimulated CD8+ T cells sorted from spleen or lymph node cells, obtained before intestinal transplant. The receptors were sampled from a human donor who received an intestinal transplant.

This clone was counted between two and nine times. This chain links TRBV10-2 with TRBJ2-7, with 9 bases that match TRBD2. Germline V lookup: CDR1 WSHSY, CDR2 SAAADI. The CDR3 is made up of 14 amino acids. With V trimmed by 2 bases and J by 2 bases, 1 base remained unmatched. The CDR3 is CASSEASGTYEQYF. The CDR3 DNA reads TGCGCCAGCAGTGAGGCTAGCGGGACCTACGAGCAGTACTTC.

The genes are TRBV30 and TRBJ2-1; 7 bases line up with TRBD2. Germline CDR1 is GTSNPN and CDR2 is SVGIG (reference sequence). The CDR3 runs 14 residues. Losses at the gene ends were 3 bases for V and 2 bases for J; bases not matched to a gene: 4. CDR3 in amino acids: CAWRSGVTYNEQFF. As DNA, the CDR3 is TGTGCCTGGAGGAGCGGGGTGACCTACAATGAGCAGTTCTTC.

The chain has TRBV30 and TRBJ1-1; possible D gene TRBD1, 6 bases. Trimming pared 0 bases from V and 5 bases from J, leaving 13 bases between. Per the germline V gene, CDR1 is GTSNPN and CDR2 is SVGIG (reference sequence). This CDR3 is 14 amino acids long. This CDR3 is CAWSVGGGGTEAFF. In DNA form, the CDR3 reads TGTGCCTGGAGTGTCGGGGGGGGCGGTACTGAAGCTTTCTTT.

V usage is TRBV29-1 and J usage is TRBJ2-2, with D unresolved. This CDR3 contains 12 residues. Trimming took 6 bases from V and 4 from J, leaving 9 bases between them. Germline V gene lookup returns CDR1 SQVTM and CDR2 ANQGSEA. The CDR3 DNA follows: TGCAGCGTGGCACCGGGCACCGGGGAGCTGTTTTTT. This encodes CSVAPGTGELFF.

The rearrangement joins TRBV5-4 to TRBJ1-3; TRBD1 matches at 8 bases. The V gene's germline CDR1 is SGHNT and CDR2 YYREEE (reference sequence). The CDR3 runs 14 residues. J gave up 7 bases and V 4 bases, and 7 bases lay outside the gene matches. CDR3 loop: CASSVDRESNTIYF. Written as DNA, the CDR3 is TGTGCCAGCAGCGTGGACAGGGAAAGCAACACCATATATTTT. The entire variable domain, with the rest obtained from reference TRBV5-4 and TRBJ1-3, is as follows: ETGVTQSPTHLIKTRGQQVTLRCSSQSGHNTVSWYQQALGQGPQFIFQYYREEENGRGNFPPRFSGLQFPNYSSELNVNALELDDSALYLCASSVDRESNTIYFGEGSWLTVV.

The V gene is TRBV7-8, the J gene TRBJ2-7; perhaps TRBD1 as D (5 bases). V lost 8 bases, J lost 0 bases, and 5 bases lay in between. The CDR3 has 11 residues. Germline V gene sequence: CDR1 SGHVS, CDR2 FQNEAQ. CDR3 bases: TGTGCCAGCGGGGCCTCCTACGAGCAGTACTTC. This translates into CASGASYEQYF. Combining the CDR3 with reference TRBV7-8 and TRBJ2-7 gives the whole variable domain GAGVSQSPRYKVAKRGQDVALRCDPISGHVSLFWYQQALGQGPEFLTYFQNEAQLDKSGLPSDRFFAERPEGSVSTLKIQRTQQEDSAVYLCASGASYEQYFGPGTRLTVT.

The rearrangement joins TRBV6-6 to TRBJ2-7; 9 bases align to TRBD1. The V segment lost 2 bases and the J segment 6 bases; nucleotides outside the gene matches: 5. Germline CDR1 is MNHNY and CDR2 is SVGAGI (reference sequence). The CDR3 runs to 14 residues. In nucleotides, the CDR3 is TGTGCCAGCAGTTACGGGACAGGGTGGTCCGAGCAGTACTTC. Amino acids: CASSYGTGWSEQYF.

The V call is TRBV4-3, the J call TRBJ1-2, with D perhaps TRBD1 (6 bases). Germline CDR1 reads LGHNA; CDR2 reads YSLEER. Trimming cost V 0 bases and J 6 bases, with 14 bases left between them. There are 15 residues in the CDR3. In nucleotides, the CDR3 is TGCGCCAGCAGCCAAGATCTTGTGGGGGCGGATGGCTACACCTTC. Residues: CASSQDLVGADGYTF.

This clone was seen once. The DNA of the CDR3 is TGCGCCAGCAGCCAAGATGGGACAGGGGGCTTTGGAAACACCATATATTTT. Translating gives CASSQDGTGGFGNTIYF. The chain has TRBV4-3 and TRBJ1-3; 12 bases map to TRBD1. Germline-derived CDR1 and CDR2 are LGHNA and YSLEER. There are 17 residues in the CDR3. With V trimmed by 0 bases and J by 3 bases, 3 bases remained unmatched.

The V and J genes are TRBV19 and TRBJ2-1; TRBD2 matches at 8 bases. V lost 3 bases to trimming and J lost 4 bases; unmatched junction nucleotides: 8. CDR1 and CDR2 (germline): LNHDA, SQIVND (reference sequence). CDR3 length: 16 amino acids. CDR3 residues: CASSISPGLGYNEQFF. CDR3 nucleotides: TGTGCCAGTAGTATCTCGCCGGGACTAGGATACAATGAGCAGTTCTTC.

The CDR3 DNA reads as TGTGCCAGCAGGGGACAGGGAGCCCATGGCTACACCTTC. Its protein product is CASRGQGAHGYTF. The rearrangement joins TRBV9 to TRBJ1-2, with 9 bases that match TRBD1. V lost 5 bases to trimming and J lost 6 bases; unmatched junction nucleotides: 5. Germline loops: CDR1 SGDLS, CDR2 YYNGEE. The CDR3 is 13 residues long.

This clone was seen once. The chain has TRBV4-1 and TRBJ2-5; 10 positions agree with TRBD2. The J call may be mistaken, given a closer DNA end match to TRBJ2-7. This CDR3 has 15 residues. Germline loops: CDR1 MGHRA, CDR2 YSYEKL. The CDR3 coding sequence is TGCGCCAGCAGCCAGGTACTAGCGGGATACTACGAGCAGTACTTC. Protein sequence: CASSQVLAGYYEQYF.

The CDR3 protein is CASSEVGGNQPQHF. The CDR3 region has the DNA TGTGCCAGCAGTGAGGTCGGGGGCAATCAGCCCCAGCATTTT. J is TRBJ1-5 and V is TRBV25-1; D remains unclear. V was pared by 3 bases and J by 2 bases, with 8 bases between. The CDR3 consists of 14 residues. Germline loops: CDR1 MGHDK, CDR2 SYGVNS.

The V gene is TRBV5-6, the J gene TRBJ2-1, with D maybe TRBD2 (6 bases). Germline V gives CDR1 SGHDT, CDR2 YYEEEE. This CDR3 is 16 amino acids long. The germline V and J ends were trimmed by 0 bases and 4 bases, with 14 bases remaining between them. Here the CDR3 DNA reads TGTGCCAGCAGCTTGGCGGGGCGGGGTGTATACAATGAGCAGTTCTTC. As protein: CASSLAGRGVYNEQFF.

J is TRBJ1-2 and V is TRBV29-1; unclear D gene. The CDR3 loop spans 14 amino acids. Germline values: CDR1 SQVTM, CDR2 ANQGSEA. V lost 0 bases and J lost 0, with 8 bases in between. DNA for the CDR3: TGCAGCGTTGAAGACCCCACAGCTAACTATGGCTACACCTTC. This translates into CSVEDPTANYGYTF.

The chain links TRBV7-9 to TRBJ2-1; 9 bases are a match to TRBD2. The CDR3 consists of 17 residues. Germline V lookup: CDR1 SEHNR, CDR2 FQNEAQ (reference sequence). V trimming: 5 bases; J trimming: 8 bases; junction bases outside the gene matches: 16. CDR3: CASSPDPLAGVFDEQFF. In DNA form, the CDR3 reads TGTGCCAGCAGCCCCGACCCCTTAGCGGGAGTCTTCGATGAGCAGTTCTTC.

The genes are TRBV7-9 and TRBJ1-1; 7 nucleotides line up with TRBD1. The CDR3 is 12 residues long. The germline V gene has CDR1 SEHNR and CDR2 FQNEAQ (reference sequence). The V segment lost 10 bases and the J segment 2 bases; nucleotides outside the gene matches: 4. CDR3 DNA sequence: TGTGCCACGGGGACAGACAACACTGAAGCTTTCTTT. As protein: CATGTDNTEAFF. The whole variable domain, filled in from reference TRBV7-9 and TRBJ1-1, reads DTGVSQNPRHKITKRGQNVTFRCDPISEHNRLYWYRQTLGQGPEFLTYFQNEAQLEKSRLLSDRFSAERPKGSFSTLEIQRTEQGDSAMYLCATGTDNTEAFFGQGTRLTVV.

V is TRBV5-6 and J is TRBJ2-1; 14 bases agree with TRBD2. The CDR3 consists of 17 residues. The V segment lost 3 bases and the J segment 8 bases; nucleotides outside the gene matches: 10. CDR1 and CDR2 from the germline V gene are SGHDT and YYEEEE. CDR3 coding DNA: TGTGCCAGCAGCTACGGTCCGGGACTAGCGGGAGAGGATGAGCAGTTCTTC. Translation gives CASSYGPGLAGEDEQFF.

CDR3 DNA sequence: TGCGCCAGCAGCCAAAGCATAAGCACCTACGAGCAGTACTTC. As protein: CASSQSISTYEQYF. This rearrangement joins TRBV4-1 to TRBJ2-7; no clear D. CDR3 length: 14 amino acids. Germline V gives CDR1 MGHRA, CDR2 YSYEKL. Trimming took 2 bases from V and 2 from J, leaving 10 bases between them.

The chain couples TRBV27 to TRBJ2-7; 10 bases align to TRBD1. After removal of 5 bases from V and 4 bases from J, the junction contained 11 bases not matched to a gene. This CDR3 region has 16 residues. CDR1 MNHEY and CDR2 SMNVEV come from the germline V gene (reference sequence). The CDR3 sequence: CASSLHEGQGLYEQYF. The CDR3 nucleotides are TGTGCCAGCAGTCTACACGAGGGACAGGGGTTGTACGAGCAGTACTTC.

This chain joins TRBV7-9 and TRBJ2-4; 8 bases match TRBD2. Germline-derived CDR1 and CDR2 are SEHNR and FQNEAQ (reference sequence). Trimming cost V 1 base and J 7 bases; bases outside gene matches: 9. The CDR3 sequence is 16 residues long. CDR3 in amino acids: CASSLGYGLAINIQYF. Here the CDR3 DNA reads TGTGCCAGCAGCTTAGGATACGGACTAGCAATCAACATTCAGTACTTC.

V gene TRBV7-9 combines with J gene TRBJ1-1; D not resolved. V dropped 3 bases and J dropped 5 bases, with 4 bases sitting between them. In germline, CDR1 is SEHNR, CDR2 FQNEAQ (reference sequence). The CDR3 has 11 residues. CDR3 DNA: TGTGCCAGCAGCTTCTCTACTGAAGCTTTCTTT. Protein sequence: CASSFSTEAFF.

CDR3 DNA: TGTGCCAGCAGTCCGGTAGAGAATCAGCCCCAGCATTTT. Residues: CASSPVENQPQHF. The chain uses TRBV27 and TRBJ1-5; D uncertain. The CDR3 has 13 residues. V lost 5 bases to trimming and J lost 4 bases, with 9 bases between them. From germline, CDR1 is MNHEY and CDR2 SMNVEV (reference sequence).